Listed below are T cell receptor beta chains from one sample, sequenced in a study of blood T cell repertoires in COVID-19. Only in-frame clones appear in the TCRdb table, and some are missing; sequencing was by immunoSEQ multiplex PCR. This table has approximately 190,000 clones, roughly three quarters appearing once. The sequenced sample consisted of peripheral blood. These receptor sequences come from a man aged 55 to 70 with active or convalescent COVID-19. Each CDR3 is given with its conserved first and last residue. The order of the fields is clone size, V gene, J gene, D gene, CDR3 DNA, CDR3 protein. The D gene is left open where the match is weak. Expanded clones get a size class; other rows say once, few or many, or leave the size out.

-	TRBV7-8	TRBJ2-5	-	TGTGCCAGCAGCCGTAGAAGACAAGAGACCCAGTACTTC	CASSRRRQETQYF
many	TRBV28	TRBJ2-1	TRBD1	TGTGCCAGCCTAACACCGGGACAGAGGAATGAGCAGTTCTTC	CASLTPGQRNEQFF
once	TRBV27	TRBJ1-4	-	TGTGCCAGCAGGGCTTTAGGAGACCCTAATGAAAAACTGTTTTTT	CASRALGDPNEKLFF
-	TRBV25-1	TRBJ1-3	-	TGTGCCAGCACGAGGGCAGGCAACTCTGGAAACACCATATATTTT	CASTRAGNSGNTIYF
-	TRBV20-1	TRBJ2-5	TRBD1	TGCAGTGCTAGTCAGGGGGTCTCTAGGGAGACCCAGTACTTC	CSASQGVSRETQYF
-	TRBV28	TRBJ1-2	-	TGTGCCAGCAGTGCGACAGTCACCTATGGCTACACCTTC	CASSATVTYGYTF
-	TRBV11-2	TRBJ2-1	-	TGTGCCAGCAGCTCCACGGGTAGAGGCTCCTACAATGAGCAGTTCTTC	CASSSTGRGSYNEQFF
-	TRBV4-1	TRBJ2-5	TRBD2	TGCGCCAGCAGCCAGGTTGTAGCGGGAGCTCCCCCCAGGGAGACCCAGTACTTC	CASSQVVAGAPPRETQYF
-	TRBV29-1	TRBJ2-7	-	TGCAGCGTTCAATCCGGAGGGAACTACGAGCAGTACTTC	CSVQSGGNYEQYF
-	TRBV4-3	TRBJ1-3	-	TGCGCCAGCAGCCTAGACAGGCGCTCTGGAAACACCATATATTTT	CASSLDRRSGNTIYF
-	TRBV5-1	TRBJ1-1	-	TGCGCCAGCAGCCTAGATGATGGGGGCCTCGGGGCGGGAGCTTTCTTT	CASSLDDGGLGAGAFF
once	TRBV29-1	TRBJ1-1	TRBD1	TGCAGCGTGCCCTGGACAGGGGAAACTGAAGCTTTCTTT	CSVPWTGETEAFF
-	TRBV2	TRBJ2-3	-	TGTGCCAGCAGTCGGCGGGACCCCTCCACAGATACGCAGTATTTT	CASSRRDPSTDTQYF
-	TRBV30	TRBJ2-5	TRBD2	TGTGCCTGGGCCACCCATAGCGGGAGTGGAGAGACCCAGTACTTC	CAWATHSGSGETQYF
-	TRBV3-1/TRBV3-2	TRBJ1-6	-	TGTGCCAGCAGCCAGGCTTCTCTCCCAGGGAATTCACCCCTCCACTTT	CASSQASLPGNSPLHF
-	TRBV28	TRBJ1-2	-	TGTGCCAGCAGCCGCGGACGCCCGGGATATGGCTACACCTTC	CASSRGRPGYGYTF
-	TRBV5-1	TRBJ2-3	TRBD2	TGCGCCAGCAGCTTGGGGGCTAGCGGTCCTCTAACAGATACGCAGTATTTT	CASSLGASGPLTDTQYF
once	TRBV18	TRBJ2-3	TRBD2	TGTGCCAGCTCACCACGGACTAGCGGCTTACCAGATACGCAGTATTTT	CASSPRTSGLPDTQYF
-	TRBV12-3/TRBV12-4	TRBJ1-6	-	TGTGCCAGCAGAGCGGAGGAAGGGTCACCCCTCCACTTT	CASRAEEGSPLHF
-	TRBV16	TRBJ2-7	TRBD2	TGTGCCAGCAGCTACTCTAGCGGAGCCAGGAACTTC	CASSYSSGARNF
-	TRBV7-9	TRBJ1-2	-	TGTGCCAGCAGCCTGACACAGTACTATGGCTACACCTTC	CASSLTQYYGYTF
-	TRBV11-1	TRBJ2-1	TRBD2	TGTGCCAGCAGCCCCCGAAGCGGGGCTGAGCAGTTCTTC	CASSPRSGAEQFF
few	TRBV6-6	TRBJ2-7	-	TGTGCCAGCAGTTACACCCTAGGAGACGAGCAGTACTTC	CASSYTLGDEQYF
once	TRBV4-1	TRBJ2-3	-	TGCGCCAGCAGCGCAGTCGGAGGGAGTCCCACAGATACGCAGTATTTT	CASSAVGGSPTDTQYF
-	TRBV7-2	TRBJ2-2	TRBD2	TGTGCCAGCAGCTTCTTGGGGACTAGCGGGACCTTCGGCGGGGAGCTGTTTTTT	CASSFLGTSGTFGGELFF
-	TRBV11-1	TRBJ2-7	TRBD1	TGTGCCAGCAGCTCTCGGACAGGGAGTCAAGAGCAGTACTTC	CASSSRTGSQEQYF
-	TRBV6-2/TRBV6-3	TRBJ2-2	TRBD2	TGTGCCAGCGGCCTGCAGGGTGTACTAGCGGGAGTCTCCACCGGGGAGCTGTTTTTT	CASGLQGVLAGVSTGELFF
-	TRBV5-1	TRBJ2-1	TRBD2	TGCGCCAGCAGCTTGAGTAGCGGGAGCTCCTACAATGAGCAGTTCTTC	CASSLSSGSSYNEQFF
-	TRBV6-4	TRBJ2-1	-	TGTGCCAGCAGTGAGCCCGGGGCCTACAATGAGCAGTTCTTC	CASSEPGAYNEQFF
-	TRBV6-1	TRBJ1-2	-	TGTGCCAGCAGTGAAGCACAGCCCAACTATGGCTACACCTTC	CASSEAQPNYGYTF
once	TRBV7-9	TRBJ2-1	-	TGTGCCAGCAGCTTAGATGCCGGGATTCATGAGCAGTTCTTC	CASSLDAGIHEQFF
-	TRBV3-1/TRBV3-2	TRBJ1-2	-	TGTGCCAGCAGCCAAGATGGCGGGAACAACTATGGCTACACCTTC	CASSQDGGNNYGYTF
-	TRBV7-2	TRBJ2-5	-	TGTGCCAGCAGCATCCAGGGGCACACTGGGACCCAGTACTTC	CASSIQGHTGTQYF
few	TRBV5-1	TRBJ2-4	TRBD2	TGCGCCAGCAGTCTGGGCGGGAGAAACATTCAGTACTTC	CASSLGGRNIQYF
-	TRBV5-4	TRBJ2-5	-	TGTGCCAGCAGCTTGGACAGGACGCAAGAGACCCAGTACTTC	CASSLDRTQETQYF
few	TRBV19	TRBJ2-3	-	TGTGCCAGTAGCTCCAGGGGAGATACGCAGTATTTT	CASSSRGDTQYF
once	TRBV25-1	TRBJ1-2	-	TGTGCCAGCAGTGAGGCAGGCGAGCTCCACTATGGCTACACCTTC	CASSEAGELHYGYTF
-	TRBV7-8	TRBJ2-5	-	TGTGCCAGCAGCCGTGGGGGGACAGAGACCCAGTACTTC	CASSRGGTETQYF
-	TRBV28	TRBJ1-1	TRBD1	TGTGCCACCAAACGCCCGGGACAGGTAATGAACACTGAAGCTTTCTTT	CATKRPGQVMNTEAFF
few	TRBV7-9	TRBJ1-6	-	TGTGCCAGCAGCTACTCCAATTCACCCCTCCACTTT	CASSYSNSPLHF
-	TRBV18	TRBJ2-4	TRBD1	TGTGCCAGCTCCCTGGGACAGGGGAATAGCGGCATTCAGTACTTC	CASSLGQGNSGIQYF
-	TRBV11-1	TRBJ1-2	TRBD1	TGTGCCAGCAGCCTCTCGCCCGGGACAGAAACCTATGGCTACACCTTC	CASSLSPGTETYGYTF
many	TRBV19	TRBJ2-7	-	TGTGCCAGTACCATCGCGACAGGTAGTTCCTACGAGCAGTACTTC	CASTIATGSSYEQYF
-	TRBV4-3	TRBJ2-4	TRBD1	TGCGCCAGCAGCCCCGACAGGGGGCCGGACATTCAGTACTTC	CASSPDRGPDIQYF
-	TRBV3-1/TRBV3-2	TRBJ1-6	TRBD1	TGTGCCAGCAGACCCCGACAGGGTTCACCCCTCCACTTT	CASRPRQGSPLHF
-	TRBV10-3	TRBJ2-5	TRBD2	TGTGCCATCAGTTCCTCCGGGACTAAGGGGGAGACCCAGTACTTC	CAISSSGTKGETQYF